Each of the 8 T cell receptor beta chains below was sequenced from the same sample in a study of regulatory T cells in long-lasting Graves disease. Building the TCR beta libraries relied on iRepertoire HTBI primers, and CDR3 regions underwent Arm-PCR. MiXCR was run by TCRdb on the multiplex PCR reads, yielding one entry per CDR3 protein. The table includes about 210,000 distinct CDR3 sequences, around 20% detected once. The time point here: newly diagnosed GD, antithyroid drugs for less than 3 months. PBMCs provided the RNA from which the TCR library was made. The sample was also reused in another study, on T cells in Graves' hyperthyroidism and ophthalmopathy.

This sample comprised peripheral blood mononuclear cells (PBMCs), obtained at new diagnosis, from a patient treated with antithyroid drugs. Receptors were obtained from a woman in her twenties or thirties with Graves disease.

This clonotype was seen repeatedly, ten times or more. The chain couples TRBV7-9 to TRBJ1-1, with D possibly being TRBD1 (5 bases). Trimming pared 5 bases from V and 10 bases from J, leaving 17 bases between. CDR3 length equals 13 residues. Germline V CDR1 and CDR2: SEHNR, FQNEAQ (reference sequence). The CDR3 nucleotides read TGTGCCAGCAGCCTAATGGACGGGGCGGGAGCTTTCTTT. Translation: CASSLMDGAGAFF.

There are a few counts of this clonotype. The chain recombines TRBV6-2 or TRBV6-3 with TRBJ2-2, with D possibly TRBD1 on 6 matching bases. V was pared by 9 bases and J by 7 bases, with 12 bases between. Germline V lookup: CDR1 MNHEY, CDR2 SVGEGT. The CDR3 length is 12 residues. CDR3 coding DNA: TGTGCCAGGGAACAGGGTGTCGGGGAGCTGTTTTTT. Protein product: CAREQGVGELFF.

This clonotype has at least ten counts. The chain links TRBV27 to TRBJ2-7, with D maybe TRBD1 (6 bases). This CDR3 is built from 14 residues. Germline loops: CDR1 MNHEY, CDR2 SMNVEV (reference sequence). V dropped 3 bases and J dropped 1 base, with 10 bases sitting between them. In DNA, the CDR3 is TGTGCCAGCAGTTTCACAACAGGGTCCTACGAGCAGTACTTC. As protein: CASSFTTGSYEQYF.

This sequence joins TRBV7-8 and TRBJ1-1, with D unclear. V was clipped by 2 bases and J by 5 bases, with 9 bases between them. Germline V gives CDR1 SGHVS, CDR2 FQNEAQ. The CDR3 has 13 amino acids. The CDR3 coding sequence is TGTGCCAGCAGCTTAAGGGTGGGGACTGAAGCTTTCTTT. It codes for CASSLRVGTEAFF.

This clonotype was counted many times. V and J are TRBV2 and TRBJ2-3; a possible D gene is TRBD2 (5 bases). The V gene's germline CDR1 is SNHLY and CDR2 FYNNEI. The CDR3 length is 11 residues. The V end was cut by 8 bases, the J end by 6 bases, with 9 bases between. The CDR3 spells CASGPGDTQYF. Written as DNA, the CDR3 is TGTGCCAGCGGACCGGGGGATACGCAGTATTTT.

This clonotype was seen many times. V is TRBV6-1 and J is TRBJ1-2, with 7 bases identical to TRBD1. From germline, CDR1 is MNHNS and CDR2 SASEGT. The CDR3 is 14 amino acids. J gave up 7 bases and V 5 bases, and 10 bases lay outside the gene matches. The CDR3 DNA sequence: TGTGCCAGCAGTCCAGCGACAGGGTCTCGTGGCTACACCTTC. Translation: CASSPATGSRGYTF.

For this clonotype: At one end, the junction sequence differs from germline, possibly due to a read error. J is TRBJ2-1 and V is TRBV3-1; 12 bases are a match to TRBD2. Germline V gives CDR1 LGHDT, CDR2 YNNKEL (reference sequence). CDR3 length: 17 residues. The CDR3 DNA is TGTGCCAGCAGCCAAAATAGCAGGACTAGCGGGGTCGATGAGCAATTCTTC. The encoded protein is CASSQNSRTSGVDEQFF.

In the case of this clonotype: It is likely a read error: a sequence one base away is far more abundant. The chain employs TRBV11-2 and TRBJ2-4; weak D call: TRBD1 (5 bases). Deletions cut 5 bases from V and 13 bases from J, with 24 bases between. There are 15 residues in the CDR3. Per the germline V gene, CDR1 is SGHAT and CDR2 is FQNNGV. CDR3 bases: TGTGCCAGCAGCCCAGGTGCCAGGGTCGGCAATGAGCAGTACTTC. Residues: CASSPGARVGNEQYF. Full variable domain (rest looked up from reference TRBV11-2 and TRBJ2-4): EAGVAQSPRYKIIEKRQSVAFWCNPISGHATLYWYQQILGQGPKLLIQFQNNGVVDDSQLPKDRFSAERLKGVDSTLKIQPAKLEDSAVYLCASSPGARVGNEQYFGAGTRLSVL.